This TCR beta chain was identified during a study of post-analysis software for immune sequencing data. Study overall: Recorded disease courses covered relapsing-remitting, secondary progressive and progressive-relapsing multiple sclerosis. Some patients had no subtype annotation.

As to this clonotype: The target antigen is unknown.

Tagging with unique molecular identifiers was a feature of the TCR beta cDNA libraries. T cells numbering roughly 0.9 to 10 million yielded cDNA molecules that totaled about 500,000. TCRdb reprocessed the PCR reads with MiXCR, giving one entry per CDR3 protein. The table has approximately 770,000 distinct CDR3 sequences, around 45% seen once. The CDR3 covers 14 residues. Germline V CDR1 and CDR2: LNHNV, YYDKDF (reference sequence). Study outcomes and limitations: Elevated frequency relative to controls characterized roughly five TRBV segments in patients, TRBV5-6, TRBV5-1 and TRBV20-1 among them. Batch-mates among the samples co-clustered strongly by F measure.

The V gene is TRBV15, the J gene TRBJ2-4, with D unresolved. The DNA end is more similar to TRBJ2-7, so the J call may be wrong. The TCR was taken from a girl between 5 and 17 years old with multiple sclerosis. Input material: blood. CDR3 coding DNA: TGTGCCACCAGCAGAGATTCGGATTGGAGCGAGCAGTACTTC. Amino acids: CATSRDSDWSEQYF.